This entry features one TCR beta chain sequence. The source of the sample is a study of OX40 agonist ivuxolimab in advanced cancers. The CDR3 has 13 amino acids. Between the trimmed V and J ends, which lost 8 bases and 3 bases, there was a span of 14 bases. The germline CDR1 and CDR2 sequences are SEHNR and FQNEAQ (reference sequence). Autoimmune disease history or systemic immunosuppression led to patient exclusion. Assay used: immunoSEQ multiplex PCR; TCRdb lists only in-frame clones, some missing. The sample lists about 19,000 clones; 80% to 90% were seen once. The sequence was collected from an adult with an advanced solid tumor such as melanoma, head and neck, liver or kidney cancer. V usage is TRBV7-9 and J usage is TRBJ2-7, with D possibly matching TRBD2 (6 bases). The sample was CD4+ or CD8+ T cells sorted from blood, taken in a trial of the OX40 agonist ivuxolimab. CDR3 nucleotide sequence: TGTGCCAGCTCAAGAGGAGGGGTCTACGAGCAGTACTTC. This gives the protein CASSRGGVYEQYF. The variable domain in full, with the rest retrieved from reference TRBV7-9 and TRBJ2-7, is DTGVSQNPRHKITKRGQNVTFRCDPISEHNRLYWYRQTLGQGPEFLTYFQNEAQLEKSRLLSDRFSAERPKGSFSTLEIQRTEQGDSAMYLCASSRGGVYEQYFGPGTRLTVT.